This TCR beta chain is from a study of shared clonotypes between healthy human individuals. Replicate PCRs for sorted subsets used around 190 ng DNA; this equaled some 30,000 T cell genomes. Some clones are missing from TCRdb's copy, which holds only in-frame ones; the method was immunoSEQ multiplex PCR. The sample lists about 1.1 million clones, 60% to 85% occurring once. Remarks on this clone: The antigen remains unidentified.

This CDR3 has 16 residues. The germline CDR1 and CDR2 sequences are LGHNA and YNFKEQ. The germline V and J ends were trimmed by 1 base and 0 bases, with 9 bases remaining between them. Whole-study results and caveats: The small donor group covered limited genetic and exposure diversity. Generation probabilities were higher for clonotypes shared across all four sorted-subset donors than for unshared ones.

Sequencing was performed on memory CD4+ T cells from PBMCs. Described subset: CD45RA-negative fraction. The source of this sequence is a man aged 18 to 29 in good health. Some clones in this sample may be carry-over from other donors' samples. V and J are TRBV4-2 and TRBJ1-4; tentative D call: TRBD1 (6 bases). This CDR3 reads CASSQGQVATNEKLFF. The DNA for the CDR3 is TGTGCCAGCAGCCAAGGACAGGTCGCAACTAATGAAAAACTGTTTTTT.